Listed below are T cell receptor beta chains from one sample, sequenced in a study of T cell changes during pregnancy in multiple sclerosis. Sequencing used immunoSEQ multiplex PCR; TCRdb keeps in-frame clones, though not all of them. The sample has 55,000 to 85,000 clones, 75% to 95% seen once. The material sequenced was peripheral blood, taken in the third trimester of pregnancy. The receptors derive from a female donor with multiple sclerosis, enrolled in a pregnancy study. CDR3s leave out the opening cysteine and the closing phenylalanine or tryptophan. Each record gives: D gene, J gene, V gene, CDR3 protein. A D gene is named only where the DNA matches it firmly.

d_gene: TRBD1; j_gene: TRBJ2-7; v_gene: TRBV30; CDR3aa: AWGDRDYEQY
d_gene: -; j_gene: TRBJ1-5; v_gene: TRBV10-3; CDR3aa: ATAEGFTQPQH
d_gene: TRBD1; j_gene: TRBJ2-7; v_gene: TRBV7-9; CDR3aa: ASSPQTTGVHYEQY
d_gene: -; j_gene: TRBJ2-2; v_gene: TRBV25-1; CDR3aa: ASSAVAGVAGELF
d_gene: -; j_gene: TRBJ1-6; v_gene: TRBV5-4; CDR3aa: ASSLDRANSPLH
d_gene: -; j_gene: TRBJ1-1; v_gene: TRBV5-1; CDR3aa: ASSLVPVGRMNTEAF
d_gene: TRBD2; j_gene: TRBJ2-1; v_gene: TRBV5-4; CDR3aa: ASSLVVLAETNEQF
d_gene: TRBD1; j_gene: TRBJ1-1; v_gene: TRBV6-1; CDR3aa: ASSHRGWNTEAF
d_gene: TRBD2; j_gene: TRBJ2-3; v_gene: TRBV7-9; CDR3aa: ASSLVERGGPTQY
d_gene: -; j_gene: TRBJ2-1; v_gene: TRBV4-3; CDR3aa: ASSQDIYSNEQF
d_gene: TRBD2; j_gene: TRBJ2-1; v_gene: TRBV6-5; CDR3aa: ASSRLMSSGNEQF
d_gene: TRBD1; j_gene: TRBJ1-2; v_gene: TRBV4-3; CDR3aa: ASSQEPGQVVGYT
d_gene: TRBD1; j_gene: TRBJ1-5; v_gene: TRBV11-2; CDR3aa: ASSLRGQLGNQPQH
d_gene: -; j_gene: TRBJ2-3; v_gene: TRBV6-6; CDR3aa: ASSSGVTDTQY
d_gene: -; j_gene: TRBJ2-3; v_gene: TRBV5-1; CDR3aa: ASSLGYNSRPSTDTQY
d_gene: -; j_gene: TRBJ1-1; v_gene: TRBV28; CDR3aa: ASSSGQNTEAF
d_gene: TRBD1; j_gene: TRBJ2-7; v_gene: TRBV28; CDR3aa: ASSEPGQGRSEQY
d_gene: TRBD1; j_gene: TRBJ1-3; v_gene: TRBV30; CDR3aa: AWKPGTGAGNTIY
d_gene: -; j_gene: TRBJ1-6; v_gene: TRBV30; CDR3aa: AWSSSDNSPLH
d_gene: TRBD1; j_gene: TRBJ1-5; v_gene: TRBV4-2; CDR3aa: ASSQVRDRDYQPQH
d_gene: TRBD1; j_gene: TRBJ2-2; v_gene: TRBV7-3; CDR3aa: ASSLQGAPNTGELF
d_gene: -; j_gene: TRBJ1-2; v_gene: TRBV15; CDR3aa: ATSRDRQAPPNYGYT
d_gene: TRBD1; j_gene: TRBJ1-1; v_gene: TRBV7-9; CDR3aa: ASSVWTGGFTEAF
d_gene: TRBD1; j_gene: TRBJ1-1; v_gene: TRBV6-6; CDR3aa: ASSSGQGGTEAF
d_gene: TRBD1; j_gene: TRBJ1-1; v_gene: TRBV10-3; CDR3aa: AIGTGRNTEAF
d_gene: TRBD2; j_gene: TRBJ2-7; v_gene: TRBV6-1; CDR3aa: ASSGLAGNYEQY
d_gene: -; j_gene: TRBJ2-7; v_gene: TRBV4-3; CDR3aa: ASSQDRQGDEQY
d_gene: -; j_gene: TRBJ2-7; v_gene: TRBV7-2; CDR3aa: ASSSDRREQY
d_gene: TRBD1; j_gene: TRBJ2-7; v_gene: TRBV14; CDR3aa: ASSLDTGGLTYEQY
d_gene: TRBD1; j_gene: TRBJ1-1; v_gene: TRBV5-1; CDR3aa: ASSWGGTGVTEAF
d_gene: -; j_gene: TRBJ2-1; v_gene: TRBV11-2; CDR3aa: ASSGGAYDEQF